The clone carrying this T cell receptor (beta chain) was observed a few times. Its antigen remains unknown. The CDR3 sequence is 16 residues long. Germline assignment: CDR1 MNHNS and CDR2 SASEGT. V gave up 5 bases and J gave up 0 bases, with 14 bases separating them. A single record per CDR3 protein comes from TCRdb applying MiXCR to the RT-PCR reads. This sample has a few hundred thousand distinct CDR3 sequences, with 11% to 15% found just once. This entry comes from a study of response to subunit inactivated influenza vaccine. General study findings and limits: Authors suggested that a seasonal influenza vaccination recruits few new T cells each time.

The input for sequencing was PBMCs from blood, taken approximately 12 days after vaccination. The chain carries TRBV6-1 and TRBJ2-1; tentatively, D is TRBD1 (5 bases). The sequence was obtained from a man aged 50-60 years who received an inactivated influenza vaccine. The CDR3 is CASSNRLRSSYNEQFF. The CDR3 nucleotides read TGTGCCAGCAGTAACAGGCTTAGGAGCTCCTACAATGAGCAGTTCTTC.